Listed here are 28 T cell receptor beta chains from one sample, sequenced in a study of blood T cell repertoires in COVID-19. Profiling relied on immunoSEQ multiplex PCR, and the TCRdb table lists in-frame clones only, not all of them. The sample shows roughly 200,000 clones, nearly 90% of them seen only once. Input material: peripheral blood. These receptor sequences come from a man aged 45-65 years with acute or convalescent COVID-19.

The chain combines TRBV5-6 with TRBJ1-2; D is possibly TRBD1 (6 bases). Trimming took 4 bases from V and 8 from J, leaving 15 bases between them. In germline, CDR1 is SGHDT, CDR2 YYEEEE. The CDR3 length is 13 residues. The CDR3 sequence: CASSEGGALGYTF. The CDR3 DNA is TGTGCCAGCAGCGAGGGGGGGGCCTTAGGCTACACCTTC.

The gene calls are TRBV6-6 and TRBJ2-5, with TRBD1 matching over 7 bases. J was trimmed by 4 bases and V by 2 bases; bases with no gene match: 4. CDR1 is MNHNY, CDR2 SVGAGI, per germline (reference sequence). The CDR3 sequence is 14 residues long. The CDR3 protein is CASSYRGRVETQYF. Here the CDR3 DNA reads TGTGCCAGCAGTTACAGGGGGCGAGTAGAGACCCAGTACTTC.

The count of this clone is one. The V and J genes are TRBV28 and TRBJ1-2; D is ambiguous. CDR3 length equals 11 residues. Per germline, CDR1 MDHEN and CDR2 SYDVKM. Trimming stripped 6 bases from V and 0 bases from J, with 2 bases between. CDR3 nucleotides: TGTGCCAGCAGCTCTAACTATGGCTACACCTTC. Protein sequence: CASSSNYGYTF.

This chain joins TRBV7-9 and TRBJ1-3, with a possible D match to TRBD1 (5 bases). Germline CDR1 reads SEHNR; CDR2 reads FQNEAQ (reference sequence). The CDR3 covers 14 residues. Deletions cut 5 bases from V and 0 bases from J, with 8 bases between. The CDR3 is CASSPTVSGNTIYF. In nucleotides, the CDR3 is TGTGCCAGCAGCCCGACAGTCTCTGGAAACACCATATATTTT.

The chain is built from TRBV10-3 and TRBJ1-5, with TRBD1 matching over 9 bases. Trimming at V came to 8 bases and at J to 4 bases, leaving 9 bases not matched to a gene. Germline-derived CDR1 and CDR2 are ENHRY and SYGVKD. CDR3 size: 15 residues. The CDR3 sequence: CAIGAGTGINQPQHF. DNA for the CDR3: TGTGCCATCGGGGCCGGGACAGGGATAAATCAGCCCCAGCATTTT.

The rearrangement links TRBV11-2 to TRBJ2-5; 10 bases line up with TRBD2. Germline CDR1 reads SGHAT; CDR2 reads FQNNGV. V lost 4 bases to trimming and J lost 5 bases; unmatched junction nucleotides: 7. The CDR3 is 15 residues long. The CDR3 here is CASSSLAGGWETQYF. The DNA for the CDR3 is TGTGCCAGCAGCTCCTTAGCGGGGGGCTGGGAGACCCAGTACTTC.

The chain joins TRBV9 to TRBJ2-7, with 7 bases fitting TRBD2. The CDR3 runs to 15 residues. V lost 0 bases and J lost 1; bases outside the gene matches: 4. CDR1 is SGDLS and CDR2 is YYNGEE in the germline V gene. CDR3 nucleotides: TGTGCCAGCAGCGTAGGTCCTAGCGGTTCCTACGAGCAGTACTTC. Its translation: CASSVGPSGSYEQYF. The full variable domain, rest sourced from reference TRBV9 and TRBJ2-7, is DSGVTQTPKHLITATGQRVTLRCSPRSGDLSVYWYQQSLDQGLQFLIQYYNGEERAKGNILERFSAQQFPDLHSELNLSSLELGDSALYFCASSVGPSGSYEQYFGPGTRLTVT.

The V call is TRBV10-1, the J call TRBJ2-1; possible D gene TRBD1, 5 bases. Trimming removed 2 bases from V and 9 bases from J, with 14 bases in between. This CDR3 has 14 residues. Germline CDR1 and CDR2: WNHNN and SYGVQD (reference sequence). For the CDR3, the DNA is TGCGCCAGCAGTGAGAGGTCCCAGGGTGGTGAGCAGTTCTTC. This gives the protein CASSERSQGGEQFF.

The V call is TRBV14, the J call TRBJ2-1; 11 bases are a match to TRBD1. V shed 4 bases and J 5 bases; nucleotides not matched to a gene: 10. Germline V gives CDR1 SGHDN, CDR2 FVKESK. This CDR3 contains 17 residues. The CDR3 loop is CASSRTKGTGGNNEQFF. The CDR3 nucleotides read TGTGCCAGCAGCCGCACGAAAGGGACAGGGGGTAACAATGAGCAGTTCTTC.

The chain has TRBV7-2 and TRBJ2-3; 7 nucleotides line up with TRBD2. CDR3 length: 14 amino acids. The germline V gene encodes CDR1 SGHTA and CDR2 FQGNSA. V gave up 5 bases and J gave up 0 bases; unmatched junction bases: 2. This chain's CDR3 is CASSTGGSTDTQYF. In DNA form, the CDR3 reads TGTGCCAGCAGCACCGGGGGGAGCACAGATACGCAGTATTTT.

A single count supports this clone. This chain connects TRBV6-6 to TRBJ1-3, with a possible D match to TRBD1 (5 bases). This CDR3 region has 16 residues. The germline V gene has CDR1 MNHNY and CDR2 SVGAGI (reference sequence). V was shortened by 0 bases and J by 3 bases, with 12 bases between the two germline ends. The CDR3 loop reads CASSYSPDGHGNTIYF. Written as DNA, the CDR3 is TGTGCCAGCAGTTACTCACCGGATGGACATGGAAACACCATATATTTT.

The CDR3 protein is CASSLPKGYTEAFF. The CDR3, as DNA: TGTGCCAGCAGCTTACCCAAGGGGTACACTGAAGCTTTCTTT. The genes are TRBV13 and TRBJ1-1, with D possibly being TRBD1 (5 bases). CDR1 PRHDT and CDR2 FYEKMQ come from the germline V gene (reference sequence). V lost 2 bases and J 3 bases, leaving 10 bases between the germline ends. This CDR3 spans 14 amino acids.

The chain is built from TRBV9 and TRBJ2-2; 8 nucleotides match TRBD2. V lost 3 bases and J lost 4; bases outside the gene matches: 5. Germline V lookup: CDR1 SGDLS, CDR2 YYNGEE. The length of the CDR3 is 15 residues. The CDR3, as DNA: TGTGCCAGCAGCGGAATCGGGACTAGCACCGGGGAGCTGTTTTTT. Translation gives CASSGIGTSTGELFF. The whole variable domain, remainder taken from reference TRBV9 and TRBJ2-2, is DSGVTQTPKHLITATGQRVTLRCSPRSGDLSVYWYQQSLDQGLQFLIQYYNGEERAKGNILERFSAQQFPDLHSELNLSSLELGDSALYFCASSGIGTSTGELFFGEGSRLTVL.

The chain employs TRBV28 and TRBJ2-1, with D perhaps TRBD1 (6 bases). Trimming shortened V by 2 bases and J by 6 bases, and 8 bases separated the two germline ends. There are 13 residues in the CDR3. The germline V gene has CDR1 MDHEN and CDR2 SYDVKM. CDR3 protein: CASSLPRGNEQFF. The CDR3 DNA is TGTGCCAGCAGTTTACCCAGGGGCAATGAGCAGTTCTTC.

The chain couples TRBV5-4 to TRBJ2-5; weak D call: TRBD1 (6 bases). V dropped 2 bases and J dropped 2 bases, with 19 bases sitting between them. Germline loops: CDR1 SGHNT, CDR2 YYREEE (reference sequence). This CDR3 region has 17 residues. CDR3 sequence reads: CASSFYQGIRMQETQYF. In DNA form, the CDR3 reads TGTGCCAGCAGCTTCTACCAGGGGATCAGAATGCAAGAGACCCAGTACTTC.

The chain links TRBV5-4 to TRBJ2-3, with a weak D call TRBD2 (5 bases). CDR1 is SGHNT and CDR2 is YYREEE in the germline V gene (reference sequence). Trimming left V 2 bases short and J 1 base short, with 8 bases between. The CDR3 covers 14 residues. The CDR3 nucleotides are TGTGCCAGCAGCTTTAGGACTCGCACAGATACGCAGTATTTT. Translating it yields CASSFRTRTDTQYF.

The sample holds one count of this clone. The CDR3 spells CASSFIFGGQGDYGYTF. The CDR3 coding sequence is TGTGCCAGCAGCTTTATCTTCGGGGGACAGGGAGATTATGGCTACACCTTC. The chain recombines TRBV5-5 with TRBJ1-2, with 9 bases fitting TRBD1. The CDR3 is 17 amino acids. J lost 5 bases, V lost 2 bases, and 13 bases had no gene match. The germline V gene has CDR1 SGHKS and CDR2 YYEKEE (reference sequence).

The rearrangement links TRBV18 to TRBJ1-2, with 9 bases lining up with TRBD1. The CDR3 runs to 15 residues. V was pared by 5 bases and J by 4 bases, with 8 bases of the junction left unmatched. Germline V gene lookup returns CDR1 KGHSH and CDR2 LQKENI. The CDR3 nucleotides are TGTGCCAGCTCAACCGGGACAGGGAGACTCTATGGCTACACCTTC. Translation gives CASSTGTGRLYGYTF. The full variable domain, completed using reference TRBV18 and TRBJ1-2, is NAGVMQNPRHLVRRRGQEARLRCSPMKGHSHVYWYRQLPEEGLKFMVYLQKENIIDESGMPKERFSAEFPKEGPSILRIQQVVRGDSAAYFCASSTGTGRLYGYTFGSGTRLTVV.

The chain combines TRBV11-2 with TRBJ1-2; D is uncertain. CDR3 length: 11 residues. Germline CDR1 and CDR2: SGHAT and FQNNGV. Between the trimmed V and J ends, which lost 8 bases and 7 bases, there was a span of 11 bases. Here the CDR3 reads CASGGVGGYTF. In DNA, the CDR3 is TGTGCCAGCGGAGGAGTGGGTGGCTACACCTTC. Filled out from reference TRBV11-2 and TRBJ1-2, the complete variable domain reads EAGVAQSPRYKIIEKRQSVAFWCNPISGHATLYWYQQILGQGPKLLIQFQNNGVVDDSQLPKDRFSAERLKGVDSTLKIQPAKLEDSAVYLCASGGVGGYTFGSGTRLTVV.

The rearrangement links TRBV28 to TRBJ2-1, with TRBD2 as a possible D gene (6 bases). There are 15 residues in the CDR3. In germline, CDR1 is MDHEN, CDR2 SYDVKM. V was clipped by 4 bases and J by 7 bases, with 17 bases between them. The CDR3 is CASSSLAPGANEQFF. The CDR3 DNA reads as TGTGCCAGCAGTTCCCTAGCGCCTGGGGCTAATGAGCAGTTCTTC.

The chain links TRBV4-2 to TRBJ2-1; perhaps TRBD1 as D (5 bases). Trimming left V 1 base short and J 1 base short, with 11 bases between. From germline, CDR1 is LGHNA and CDR2 YNFKEQ. The CDR3 has 16 residues. The CDR3 DNA is TGTGCCAGCAGCCAAGGCCCAGGGTTTTCCTACAATGAGCAGTTCTTC. This codes for CASSQGPGFSYNEQFF.

The V gene is TRBV9, the J gene TRBJ2-2, with D possibly TRBD1 on 7 matching bases. Germline values: CDR1 SGDLS, CDR2 YYNGEE. The V end lost 0 bases, the J end lost 6 bases, and 12 bases lay between the germline ends. The CDR3 covers 15 residues. CDR3 sequence reads: CASSVATGRSGELFF. CDR3 DNA sequence: TGTGCCAGCAGCGTAGCGACAGGGAGGTCCGGGGAGCTGTTTTTT.

V usage is TRBV7-8 and J usage is TRBJ2-5; no firm D call. V was cut by 1 base and J by 4 bases, with 13 bases left in between. The CDR3 spans 15 residues. The germline V gene encodes CDR1 SGHVS and CDR2 FQNEAQ. The CDR3 loop is CASSLGLPSLETQYF. The CDR3 bases are TGTGCCAGCAGCTTAGGCCTACCGAGCTTAGAGACCCAGTACTTC. Based on the CDR3 plus reference TRBV7-8 and TRBJ2-5, the full variable domain is GAGVSQSPRYKVAKRGQDVALRCDPISGHVSLFWYQQALGQGPEFLTYFQNEAQLDKSGLPSDRFFAERPEGSVSTLKIQRTQQEDSAVYLCASSLGLPSLETQYFGPGTRLLVL.

The gene calls are TRBV5-6 and TRBJ1-5, with a tentative D call TRBD1 (5 bases). This CDR3 is built from 14 residues. Trimming stripped 0 bases from V and 6 bases from J, with 10 bases between. Germline V lookup: CDR1 SGHDT, CDR2 YYEEEE. The DNA of the CDR3 is TGTGCCAGCAGCTTGGCAGGGTCGGCTCAGCCCCAGCATTTT. Encoded protein: CASSLAGSAQPQHF.

The rearrangement joins TRBV4-3 to TRBJ1-6, with D perhaps matching TRBD1 (5 bases). Germline CDR1 is LGHNA and CDR2 is YSLEER. V was cut by 0 bases and J by 6 bases, with 12 bases left in between. This CDR3 has 16 amino acids. In DNA form, the CDR3 reads TGCGCCAGCAGCCAAGATTGGACACGGAGTAATTCACCCCTCCACTTT. This encodes CASSQDWTRSNSPLHF.

J is TRBJ2-5 and V is TRBV7-7; 7 bases line up with TRBD1. Germline V gene sequence: CDR1 SSHAT, CDR2 FNYEAQ (reference sequence). V dropped 2 bases and J dropped 2; count of bases not matched to a gene: 5. The CDR3 spans 15 residues. The DNA for the CDR3 is TGTGCCAGCAGCTTATCGGCAGGGGGTCAAGAGACCCAGTACTTC. Its protein product is CASSLSAGGQETQYF.

The genes are TRBV29-1 and TRBJ2-1; 8 bases line up with TRBD2. CDR1 is SQVTM and CDR2 is ANQGSEA in the germline V gene. The CDR3 sequence is 18 residues long. V dropped 7 bases and J dropped 0; count of bases not matched to a gene: 17. The CDR3 DNA reads as TGCAGCGCCCAGACTAGCGCCGATCTGCGAAGCTCCTACAATGAGCAGTTCTTC. This gives the protein CSAQTSADLRSSYNEQFF.

This clone is a singleton in its sample. This chain uses TRBV3-1 (or the pseudogene TRBV3-2) with TRBJ1-1; 7 nucleotides align to TRBD1. Germline CDR1 reads LGHDT; CDR2 reads YNNKEL (reference sequence). There are 14 residues in the CDR3. Trimming at V came to 4 bases and at J to 6 bases, leaving 8 bases not matched to a gene. In DNA form, the CDR3 reads TGTGCCAGCAGCCCTCGGACAGGTTTTCCTGAAGCTTTCTTT. Protein: CASSPRTGFPEAFF.